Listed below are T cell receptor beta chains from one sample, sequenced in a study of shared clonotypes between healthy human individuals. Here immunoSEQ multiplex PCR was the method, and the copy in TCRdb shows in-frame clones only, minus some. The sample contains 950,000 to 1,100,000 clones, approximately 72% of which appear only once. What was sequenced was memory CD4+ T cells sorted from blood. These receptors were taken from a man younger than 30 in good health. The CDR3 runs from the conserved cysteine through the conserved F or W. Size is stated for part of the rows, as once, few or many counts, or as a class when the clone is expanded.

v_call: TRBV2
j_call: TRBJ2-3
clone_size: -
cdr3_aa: CASSEVRGTDTQYF

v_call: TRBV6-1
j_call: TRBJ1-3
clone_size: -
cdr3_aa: CASSVTYSLGGNTIYF

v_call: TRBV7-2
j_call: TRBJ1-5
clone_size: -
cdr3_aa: CASSPLDRGRGNQPQHF

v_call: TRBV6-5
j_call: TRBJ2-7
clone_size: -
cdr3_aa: CASSFGNSYEQYF

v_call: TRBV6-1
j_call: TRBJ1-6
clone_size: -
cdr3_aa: CASSEWLNSPLHF

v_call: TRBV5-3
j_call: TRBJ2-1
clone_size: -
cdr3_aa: CASSLVGQSYNEQFF

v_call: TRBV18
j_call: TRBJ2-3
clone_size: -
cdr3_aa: CASSPYGTTTQYF

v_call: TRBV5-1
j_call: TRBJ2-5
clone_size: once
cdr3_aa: CASSPGLDHQETQYF

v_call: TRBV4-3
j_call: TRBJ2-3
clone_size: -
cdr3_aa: CASSQDRPPSTDTQYF

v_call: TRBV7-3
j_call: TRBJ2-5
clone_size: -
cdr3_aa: CASSSISQETQYF

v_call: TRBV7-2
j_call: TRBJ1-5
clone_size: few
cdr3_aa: CASSGEQGGQPQHF

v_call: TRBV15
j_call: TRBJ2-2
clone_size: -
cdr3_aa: CATSRGGTGYRGGELFF

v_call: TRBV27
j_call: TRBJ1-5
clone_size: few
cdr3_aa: CASRRTGSNQPQHF

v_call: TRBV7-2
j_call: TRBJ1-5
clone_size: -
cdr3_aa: CASSLASAGQPQHF

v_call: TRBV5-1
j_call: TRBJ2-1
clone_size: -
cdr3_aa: CASSLVGGPPYYNEQFF

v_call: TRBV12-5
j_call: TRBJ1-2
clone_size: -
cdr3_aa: CASGLVRATASGYTF

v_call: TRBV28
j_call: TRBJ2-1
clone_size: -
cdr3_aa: CASIGTGHYNEQFF

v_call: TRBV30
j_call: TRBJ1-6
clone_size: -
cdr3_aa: CAWRGGTGQIPNSPLHF

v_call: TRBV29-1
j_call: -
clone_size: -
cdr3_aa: CSALWDRSYEQYF

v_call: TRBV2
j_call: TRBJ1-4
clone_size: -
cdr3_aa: CASSEARLKIRPEKLFF

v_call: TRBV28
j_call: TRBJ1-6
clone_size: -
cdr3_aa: CASKIRQGFDSNSPLHF

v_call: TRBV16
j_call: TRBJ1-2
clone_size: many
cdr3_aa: CASSPTGNYGYTF

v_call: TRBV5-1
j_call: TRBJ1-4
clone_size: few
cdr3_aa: CASSSDNSNEKLFF

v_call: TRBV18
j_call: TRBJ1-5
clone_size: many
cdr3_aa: CASSPSVAGGFNQPQHF

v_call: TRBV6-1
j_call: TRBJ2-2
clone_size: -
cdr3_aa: CASSGTGGTGELFF

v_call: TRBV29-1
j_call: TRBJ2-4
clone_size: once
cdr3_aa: CSVEDQGKGHIQYF

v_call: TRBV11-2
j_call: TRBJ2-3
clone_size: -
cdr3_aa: CASSLGSIVDTQYF

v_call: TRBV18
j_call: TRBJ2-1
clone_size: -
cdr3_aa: CASSLDRKEQFF

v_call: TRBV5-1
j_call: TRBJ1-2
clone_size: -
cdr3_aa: CASNNGGENYGYTF

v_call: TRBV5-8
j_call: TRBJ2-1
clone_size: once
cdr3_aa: CASTQAWEPYNEQFF

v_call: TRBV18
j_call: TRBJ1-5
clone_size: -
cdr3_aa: CASSPSGGNQPQHF

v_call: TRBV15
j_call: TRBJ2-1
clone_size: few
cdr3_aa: CATSRDDSTYNEQFF

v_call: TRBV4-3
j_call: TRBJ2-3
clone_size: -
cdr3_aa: CASSQGNSGRSDTQYF

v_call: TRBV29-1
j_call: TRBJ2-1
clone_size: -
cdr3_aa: CSVLGRLGAVTNEQFF

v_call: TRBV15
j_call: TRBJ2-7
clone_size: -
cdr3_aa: CATGRGGGYEQYF

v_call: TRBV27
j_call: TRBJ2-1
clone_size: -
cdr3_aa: CASSLFSSQSSYNEQFF

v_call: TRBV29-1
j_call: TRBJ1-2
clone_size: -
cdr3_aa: CSVEGVQGYTF

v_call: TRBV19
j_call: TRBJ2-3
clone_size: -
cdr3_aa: CATRLAGTDTQYF

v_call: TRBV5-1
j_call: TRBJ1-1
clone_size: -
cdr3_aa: CASSPRTEGEAFF

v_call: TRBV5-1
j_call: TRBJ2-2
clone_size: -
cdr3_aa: CASSLEGQWNTGELFF

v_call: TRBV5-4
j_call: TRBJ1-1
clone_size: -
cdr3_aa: CASSPLPLGTGGRMNTEAFF

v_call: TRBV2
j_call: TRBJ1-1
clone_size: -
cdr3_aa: CASRIGQGINTEAFF

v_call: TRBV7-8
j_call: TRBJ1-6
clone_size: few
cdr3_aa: CASSLDRSSGSPLHF

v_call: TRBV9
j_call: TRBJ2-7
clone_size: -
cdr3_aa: CASSPGGSQSYEQYF

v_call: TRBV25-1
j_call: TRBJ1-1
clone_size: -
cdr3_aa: CASSEVQIEAFF

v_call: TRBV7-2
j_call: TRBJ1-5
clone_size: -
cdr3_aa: CASSPLSGPGGNQPQHF

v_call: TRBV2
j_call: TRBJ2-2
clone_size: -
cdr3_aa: CASSEGLAGNTGELFF

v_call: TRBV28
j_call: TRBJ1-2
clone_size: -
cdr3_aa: CASSLNRGWDYGYTF

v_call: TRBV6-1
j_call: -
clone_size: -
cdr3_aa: CASSPGDRSSYEQYF

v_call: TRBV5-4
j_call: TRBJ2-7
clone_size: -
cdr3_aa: CASSLGLAGGSYEQYF